The rows below give T cell receptor beta chains drawn from one sample of a study of cytomegalovirus exposure and HLA in healthy donors. Using immunoSEQ multiplex PCR, the repertoire was profiled, and TCRdb retains in-frame clones only, with some absent. The data show 100,000 or so clones, with over 60% seen just once and around 8.8% held by the top ten. Sequenced input: PBMCs. The receptors originated from a man in his forties or fifties in good health and CMV-seropositive. CDR3s include the opening cysteine and the closing phenylalanine or tryptophan. A D gene is named only where the DNA matches it firmly. Expanded clones are given a class, and other clones once, few, many or no size at all.

once	TRBV30	TRBJ1-6	NA	CAWRTRVGSSYNSPLHF	TGTGCCTGGAGGACGAGGGTGGGAAGCTCCTATAATTCACCCCTCCACTTT
NA	TRBV2	TRBJ1-3	NA	CASSEYLNTIYF	TGTGCCAGCAGTGAATATCTAAACACCATATATTTT
NA	TRBV6-5	TRBJ2-5	TRBD1	CASTRTGGETQYF	TGTGCCAGCACTAGAACAGGGGGCGAGACCCAGTACTTC
NA	TRBV28	TRBJ2-6	NA	CASGQGGAGANVLTF	TGTGCCAGCGGCCAAGGGGGGGCTGGGGCCAACGTCCTGACTTTC
NA	TRBV5-4	TRBJ2-1	TRBD1	CASSPAAGGRNEQFF	TGTGCCAGCAGCCCGGCGGCAGGGGGCAGGAATGAGCAGTTCTTC
once	TRBV9	TRBJ2-7	TRBD1	CASSADRGDYEQYF	TGTGCCAGCAGCGCAGACAGGGGGGACTACGAGCAGTACTTC
NA	TRBV14	TRBJ2-1	NA	CASSLYTGTDPYNEQFF	TGTGCCAGCAGCCTATACACCGGGACTGACCCCTACAATGAGCAGTTCTTC
NA	TRBV11-2	TRBJ2-4	NA	CASSRRGWEPGAKNIQYF	TGTGCCAGCAGCCGAAGGGGTTGGGAACCCGGAGCCAAAAACATTCAGTACTTC
NA	TRBV7-2	TRBJ1-2	NA	CASSLVPLSYGYTF	TGTGCCAGCAGCTTAGTCCCGCTAAGCTATGGCTACACCTTC
few	TRBV7-2	TRBJ1-1	NA	CASSLPRDTEAFF	TGTGCCAGCAGCTTACCTCGAGACACTGAAGCTTTCTTT
NA	TRBV18	TRBJ1-2	NA	CASSALVSYGYTF	TGTGCCAGCTCCGCTCTGGTGAGCTATGGCTACACCTTC
NA	TRBV5-5	TRBJ2-2	TRBD2	CASSFRSGPVTGELFF	TGTGCCAGCAGCTTCCGTAGCGGGCCCGTCACCGGGGAGCTGTTTTTT
NA	TRBV7-2	TRBJ2-1	TRBD1	CASSLGEGGTFHEQFF	TGTGCCAGCAGCTTAGGTGAAGGGGGCACCTTCCATGAGCAGTTCTTC
NA	TRBV2	TRBJ1-6	NA	CASSEDPGLGSPLHF	TGTGCCAGCAGTGAAGACCCAGGGTTGGGATCACCCCTCCACTTT
once	TRBV25-1	TRBJ2-7	TRBD2	CASSGRGGGSYEQYF	TGTGCCAGCAGTGGCCGGGGCGGGGGCTCCTACGAGCAGTACTTC
NA	TRBV10-1	TRBJ1-1	NA	CASSEDSYTEAFF	TGCGCCAGCAGTGAAGACAGCTACACTGAAGCTTTCTTT
NA	TRBV7-9	TRBJ2-7	NA	CASSLDAQRLYF	TGTGCCAGCAGCTTAGACGCGCAGCGGTTGTACTTC
NA	TRBV11-3	TRBJ2-4	NA	CASSFDPGPGAKNIQYF	TGTGCCAGCAGCTTTGATCCTGGCCCGGGAGCCAAAAACATTCAGTACTTC
NA	TRBV7-3	TRBJ1-4	TRBD1	CASSLRQGAGEKLFF	TGTGCCAGCAGCTTACGGCAGGGGGCGGGGGAAAAACTGTTTTTT
NA	TRBV5-1	TRBJ2-2	NA	CASSLGAQGYTGELFF	TGCGCCAGCAGTCTGGGGGCGCAGGGTTACACCGGGGAGCTGTTTTTT
NA	TRBV18	TRBJ2-7	NA	CASSGSASYEQYF	TGTGCCAGCTCGGGCAGTGCCTCCTACGAGCAGTACTTC
NA	TRBV18	TRBJ2-2	NA	CASSPTGRTGELFF	TGTGCCAGCTCACCGACGGGGAGAACCGGGGAGCTGTTTTTT
NA	TRBV6-5	TRBJ1-2	NA	CASSYSGGGGRDGYTF	TGTGCCAGCAGTTACTCGGGAGGGGGTGGGAGGGACGGCTACACCTTC
NA	TRBV7-2	TRBJ1-4	NA	CASRSGHLLNEKLFF	TGTGCCAGCAGGTCAGGACACCTCCTTAATGAAAAACTGTTTTTT
once	TRBV6-1	TRBJ1-5	NA	CASFLGHSNQPQHF	TGTGCCAGCTTCTTGGGCCATAGCAATCAGCCCCAGCATTTT
NA	TRBV18	TRBJ2-2	TRBD1	CASSRDRAFRNTGELFF	TGTGCCAGCTCACGGGACAGGGCCTTTAGGAACACCGGGGAGCTGTTTTTT
NA	TRBV30	TRBJ1-1	NA	CAWSVSSWDWNTEAFF	TGTGCCTGGAGTGTATCCTCCTGGGACTGGAACACTGAAGCTTTCTTT
NA	TRBV4-3	TRBJ2-5	TRBD2	CASSQGVAGPPETQYF	TGCGCCAGCAGCCAAGGGGTAGCGGGCCCCCCCGAGACCCAGTACTTC
NA	TRBV7-8	TRBJ2-7	NA	CASSRTGLGEQYF	TGTGCCAGCAGCCGAACAGGGTTGGGCGAGCAGTACTTC
NA	TRBV18	TRBJ1-1	NA	CASSPGPATEAFF	TGTGCCAGCTCACCGGGCCCGGCCACTGAAGCTTTCTTT
NA	TRBV9	TRBJ2-7	TRBD1	CASSVGTGPYEQYF	TGTGCCAGCAGCGTAGGGACAGGGCCGTACGAGCAGTACTTC
NA	TRBV11-2	TRBJ2-1	TRBD2	CASSSPPAGPSYNEQFF	TGTGCCAGCAGCTCCCCCCCAGCGGGGCCCTCCTACAATGAGCAGTTCTTC
few	TRBV6-5	TRBJ1-6	TRBD1	CASKPGQHNSPLHF	TGTGCCAGCAAGCCGGGACAGCATAATTCACCCCTCCACTTT
NA	TRBV7-9	TRBJ2-7	TRBD2	CASSLTWGGRGNEQYF	TGTGCCAGCAGCCTCACTTGGGGCGGGAGAGGGAACGAGCAGTACTTC
NA	TRBV10-3	TRBJ1-2	TRBD1	CAISPWGDRQVTF	TGTGCCATCAGTCCGTGGGGGGACAGGCAGGTGACCTTC
NA	TRBV20-1	TRBJ2-7	NA	CSAWSNYEQYF	TGCAGTGCTTGGAGCAACTACGAGCAGTACTTC
once	TRBV18	TRBJ1-2	NA	CASSPRGDHYGYTF	TGTGCCAGCTCACCACGGGGGGACCACTATGGCTACACCTTC
once	TRBV7-9	TRBJ2-2	NA	CASTWSPGVVAGELFF	TGTGCCAGCACTTGGAGCCCGGGGGTAGTTGCCGGGGAGCTGTTTTTT
NA	TRBV27	TRBJ1-6	TRBD1	CASSRQGGNSPLHF	TGTGCCAGCAGTCGACAGGGAGGCAATTCACCCCTCCACTTT
NA	TRBV28	TRBJ2-1	TRBD2	CASSWAEGSGGYNEQFF	TGTGCCAGCAGTTGGGCTGAGGGTAGCGGGGGTTACAATGAGCAGTTCTTC
once	TRBV5-4	TRBJ2-5	TRBD1	CASSSQGAGETQYF	TGTGCCAGCAGCTCCCAGGGGGCGGGAGAGACCCAGTACTTC
NA	TRBV9	TRBJ1-4	TRBD1	CASSARTGYNEKLFF	TGTGCCAGCAGCGCCCGGACAGGCTATAATGAAAAACTGTTTTTT
NA	TRBV2	TRBJ1-4	NA	CASSEILENTNEKLFF	TGTGCCAGCAGTGAAATCTTGGAGAACACTAATGAAAAACTGTTTTTT
NA	TRBV25-1	TRBJ1-2	NA	CASSGVGGNGYTF	TGTGCCAGCAGTGGGGTCGGGGGGAATGGCTACACCTTC
NA	TRBV5-8	TRBJ1-1	NA	CASSKRTVRNTEAFF	TGTGCCAGCAGCAAGCGGACAGTTAGGAACACTGAAGCTTTCTTT
NA	TRBV4-1	TRBJ2-1	TRBD1	CASSQWDSSYNEQFF	TGCGCCAGCAGCCAATGGGACAGCTCCTACAATGAGCAGTTCTTC
few	TRBV6-1	TRBJ1-5	NA	CASRAGANLPQHF	TGTGCCAGCAGGGCAGGGGCTAATCTACCCCAGCATTTT
NA	TRBV7-9	TRBJ2-7	NA	CASSLTQGYEQYF	TGTGCCAGCAGCTTAACACAGGGCTACGAGCAGTACTTC
NA	TRBV7-8	TRBJ1-5	NA	CASSLGAGGGNQPQHF	TGTGCCAGCAGCCTGGGGGCAGGTGGGGGCAATCAGCCCCAGCATTTT
once	TRBV27	TRBJ2-2	NA	CASSPRDSLLGLFF	TGTGCCAGCAGTCCCCGGGACTCCCTTTTGGGGCTGTTTTTT
NA	TRBV7-2	TRBJ2-3	TRBD1	CASSHGTGPRTDTQYF	TGTGCCAGCAGCCACGGGACAGGCCCTCGCACAGATACGCAGTATTTT
NA	TRBV18	TRBJ2-6	TRBD2	CASSQLQASGSGGANVLTF	TGTGCCAGCTCACAACTACAAGCTAGCGGGAGCGGTGGGGCCAACGTCCTGACTTTC
NA	TRBV5-4	TRBJ2-3	TRBD2	CASSLGLAGGRIDTQYF	TGTGCCAGCAGCTTGGGTCTAGCGGGGGGGCGTATAGATACGCAGTATTTT